This section outlines one TCR beta chain sequence together with its context. Its antigen is unknown. J lost 1 base, V lost 8 bases, and 5 bases had no gene match. CDR3 length equals 13 residues. Germline assignment: CDR1 SQVTM and CDR2 ANQGSEA. The sample is drawn from a study of T cells in localized non-small cell lung cancer. Study-level points and caveats: Adjacent uninvolved lung had the highest clonality, suggesting focused antigen responses. Greater blood T cell density accompanied longer overall survival. The appearance of a median about 62 of the top 100 tumor clones was seen in adjacent lung. The tumor had only one region sequenced, so heterogeneity remains possible.

TCRdb's table, derived via immunoSEQ multiplex PCR, lists solely in-frame clones and lacks some. The sample gives some 53,000 clones, roughly 89% of which show up once; over 15% is in the top ten. The sample in question was peripheral blood, obtained before any cancer treatment. The rearrangement links TRBV29-1 to TRBJ1-3; TRBD1 matches 7 bases. The source is a male donor aged 60 or over with stage III squamous cell lung carcinoma. The CDR3 protein is CSSQGGSGNTIYF. The CDR3 DNA follows: TGCAGCTCTCAGGGGGGTTCTGGAAACACCATATATTTT. The full variable domain, with the rest looked up from reference TRBV29-1 and TRBJ1-3, is SAVISQKPSRDICQRGTSLTIQCQVDSQVTMMFWYRQQPGQSLTLIATANQGSEATYESGFVIDKFPISRPNLTFSTLTVSNMSPEDSSIYLCSSQGGSGNTIYFGEGSWLTVV.